This is a list of T cell receptor beta chains from one sample in a study of blood T cell repertoires in COVID-19. Assay: immunoSEQ multiplex PCR; the TCRdb copy retains only in-frame clones and omits some. The sample has about 59,000 clones; around 92% are singletons. The sequencing sample was made of peripheral blood. These receptors were obtained from a human donor in a cohort sampled during active COVID-19. The CDR3 runs from the conserved cysteine through the conserved F or W. Each record gives: V gene, J gene, clone size, D gene, CDR3 protein, CDR3 DNA. A D gene is named only where the DNA matches it firmly. Only some rows state a clone size, as once, few, many or a class for expanded clones.

TRBV7-9,TRBJ2-7,few,-,CASSPAMGFNEQYF,TGTGCCAGCAGCCCGGCGATGGGCTTTAACGAGCAGTACTTC
TRBV7-9,TRBJ1-2,medium-sized,-,CASTFAGVYGYTF,TGTGCCAGCACCTTCGCCGGAGTCTATGGCTACACCTTC
TRBV4-3,TRBJ2-1,once,TRBD2,CASSQELSGREQFF,TGCGCCAGCAGCCAAGAACTCAGCGGGAGGGAGCAGTTCTTC
TRBV21-1,TRBJ1-2,-,-,CASSKGERGGDGYTF,TGTGCCAGCAGCAAAGGGGAGAGAGGGGGCGATGGCTACACCTTC
TRBV6-2/TRBV6-3,TRBJ1-3,-,-,CASSWIQVGNTIYF,TGTGCCAGCAGTTGGATCCAGGTGGGAAACACCATATATTTT
TRBV4-2,TRBJ2-4,-,-,CASSQRWLVKNIQYF,TGTGCCAGCAGCCAGAGGTGGTTAGTCAAAAACATTCAGTACTTC
TRBV7-9,TRBJ2-7,-,-,CASSLVWQSGPYEQYF,TGTGCCAGCAGCTTAGTATGGCAGAGCGGTCCCTACGAGCAGTACTTC
TRBV19,TRBJ1-4,-,-,CASTLDSPGKNEKLFF,TGTGCCAGTACCCTCGATTCGCCGGGGAAGAATGAAAAACTGTTTTTT
TRBV28,TRBJ2-5,-,-,CASSYRTDLQETQYF,TGTGCCAGCAGTTACCGGACAGACCTCCAAGAGACCCAGTACTTC
TRBV18,TRBJ2-4,-,-,CASSPTPGENIQYF,TGTGCCAGCTCCCCGACCCCCGGAGAAAACATTCAGTACTTC
TRBV5-4,TRBJ1-4,-,TRBD1,CASSLEGGTGSEKLFF,TGTGCCAGCAGCTTGGAAGGCGGGACAGGGAGTGAAAAACTGTTTTTT
TRBV5-1,TRBJ2-5,-,TRBD1,CASSLGQGETQYF,TGCGCCAGCAGCTTGGGACAGGGGGAGACCCAGTACTTC
TRBV28,TRBJ2-3,-,TRBD2,CASRIAGSETDTQYF,TGTGCCAGCAGGATAGCGGGATCGGAGACAGATACGCAGTATTTT
TRBV29-1,TRBJ2-2,-,-,CSVEDGLTNTGELFF,TGCAGCGTTGAAGACGGACTAACGAACACCGGGGAGCTGTTTTTT
TRBV9,TRBJ2-7,-,TRBD1,CASSVNPGQGGYEQYF,TGTGCCAGCAGCGTAAACCCGGGACAGGGTGGCTACGAGCAGTACTTC
TRBV19,TRBJ1-2,-,-,CASSIGGKYGYTF,TGTGCCAGTAGTATAGGCGGGAAATATGGCTACACCTTC
TRBV5-1,TRBJ1-4,-,-,CASSGLAGRGEKLFF,TGCGCCAGCAGCGGCCTGGCGGGAAGAGGCGAAAAACTGTTTTTT
TRBV29-1,TRBJ2-2,-,-,CSVVWGPGGELFF,TGCAGCGTTGTGTGGGGGCCTGGCGGGGAGCTGTTTTTT
TRBV30,TRBJ2-5,-,TRBD2,CAWSDGLAGGYF,TGTGCCTGGAGTGATGGTTTGGCGGGGGGGTACTTC
TRBV18,TRBJ1-2,-,TRBD1,CASSPSTGGDGYTF,TGTGCCAGCTCGCCGTCGACAGGGGGCGATGGCTACACCTTC
TRBV28,TRBJ2-2,medium-sized,TRBD1,CASTWTGAYTGELFF,TGTGCCAGCACTTGGACAGGGGCGTACACCGGGGAGCTGTTTTTT
TRBV3-1/TRBV3-2,TRBJ2-5,-,-,CASSRETQYF,TGTGCCAGTTCGAGGGAGACCCAGTACTTC
TRBV7-3,TRBJ2-2,-,-,CASSIRGPGELFF,TGTGCCAGCAGCATCCGGGGTCCCGGGGAGCTGTTTTTT
TRBV7-2,TRBJ2-2,-,-,CASSSQGLRNTGELFF,TGTGCCAGCAGTTCACAGGGCCTTAGGAACACCGGGGAGCTGTTTTTT
TRBV7-2,TRBJ2-7,once,TRBD2,CASSSLAGAYEQYF,TGTGCCAGCAGCTCCCTAGCGGGGGCGTACGAGCAGTACTTC
TRBV10-3,TRBJ1-2,-,TRBD1,CANGQGPYGYTF,TGTGCCAACGGACAGGGCCCCTATGGCTACACCTTC
TRBV7-8,TRBJ2-4,once,TRBD2,CASSFGGGAKNIQYF,TGTGCCAGCAGCTTTGGCGGGGGAGCCAAAAACATTCAGTACTTC
TRBV5-1,TRBJ1-6,-,-,CASSPETGNNSPLHF,TGCGCCAGCAGCCCCGAGACGGGGAATAATTCACCCCTCCACTTT
TRBV7-9,TRBJ1-1,-,-,CASSAGPEAFF,TGTGCCAGCAGCGCTGGGCCCGAAGCTTTCTTT
TRBV4-1,TRBJ2-1,-,TRBD1,CASSQPGGHRYNEQFF,TGCGCCAGCAGCCAGCCAGGGGGTCATCGGTACAATGAGCAGTTCTTC
TRBV5-4,TRBJ2-7,-,TRBD1,CASSLRTGRLEQYF,TGTGCCAGCAGCCTGCGGACAGGACGTCTCGAGCAGTACTTC
TRBV7-3,TRBJ2-7,-,-,CASSLGGPRSYEQYF,TGTGCCAGCAGCTTAGGCGGCCCGCGTTCCTACGAGCAGTACTTC
TRBV27,TRBJ2-7,-,-,CASLGQPSYEQYF,TGTGCCAGCCTCGGACAGCCCTCCTACGAGCAGTACTTC
TRBV9,TRBJ1-2,-,TRBD1,CASSVLDRGRYGYTF,TGTGCCAGCAGCGTTCTAGACAGGGGGAGGTATGGCTACACCTTC
TRBV27,TRBJ1-1,few,-,CASFGGTEAFF,TGTGCCAGTTTCGGCGGCACTGAAGCTTTCTTT
TRBV4-3,TRBJ1-2,-,-,CASSQEAGAGNYGYTF,TGCGCCAGCAGCCAAGAGGCGGGGGCGGGTAACTATGGCTACACCTTC
TRBV20-1,TRBJ2-1,-,TRBD2,CSASGGVNEQFF,TGCAGTGCTAGTGGGGGGGTCAATGAGCAGTTCTTC
TRBV5-1,TRBJ2-2,-,-,CASSLVGGNTGELFF,TGCGCCAGCAGCTTGGTCGGGGGGAACACCGGGGAGCTGTTTTTT
TRBV4-1,TRBJ2-7,few,TRBD2,CASSGEGPGEQYF,TGCGCCAGCAGCGGGGAGGGCCCGGGCGAGCAGTACTTC
TRBV9,TRBJ2-7,-,TRBD2,CASSLQAGSYEQYF,TGTGCCAGCAGCCTTCAAGCGGGAAGCTACGAGCAGTACTTC
TRBV9,TRBJ1-3,-,-,CASSEGDGPGNTIYF,TGTGCCAGCAGCGAGGGGGACGGGCCAGGAAACACCATATATTTT
TRBV27,TRBJ2-7,-,TRBD2,CASSRTSGRAYEQYF,TGTGCCAGCAGCCGTACTAGCGGGAGGGCCTACGAGCAGTACTTC
TRBV18,TRBJ1-4,-,-,CASSPWGGGKEKLFF,TGTGCCAGCTCACCATGGGGAGGGGGAAAAGAAAAACTGTTTTTT
TRBV3-1/TRBV3-2,TRBJ2-1,few,TRBD2,CASSPGLAPFF,TGTGCCAGCAGCCCGGGACTAGCACCGTTCTTC
TRBV5-1,TRBJ2-1,-,TRBD2,CASSIGTSGRARENEQFF,TGCGCCAGCAGCATAGGGACTAGCGGGAGGGCTCGGGAGAATGAGCAGTTCTTC
TRBV7-2,TRBJ2-1,-,TRBD2,CASSLVRLAGGRNEQFF,TGTGCCAGCAGCTTAGTTCGGCTAGCGGGAGGTAGAAATGAGCAGTTCTTC
TRBV5-6,TRBJ2-5,-,-,CASSYGDDTETQYF,TGTGCCAGCAGCTATGGTGATGACACAGAGACCCAGTACTTC
TRBV30,TRBJ2-4,-,-,CAWREPKNIQYF,TGTGCCTGGCGGGAGCCCAAAAACATTCAGTACTTC
TRBV3-1/TRBV3-2,TRBJ2-7,-,TRBD2,CASSYSGRAGEQYF,TGTGCCAGCAGCTATAGCGGGAGGGCTGGTGAGCAGTACTTC
TRBV6-5,TRBJ2-1,-,-,CASSIALMNNEQFF,TGTGCCAGCAGTATAGCCCTTATGAACAATGAGCAGTTCTTC
TRBV5-1,TRBJ1-5,-,TRBD1,CASSLTGGNQPQHF,TGCGCCAGCAGCTTAACAGGGGGCAATCAGCCCCAGCATTTT
TRBV3-1/TRBV3-2,TRBJ2-7,few,TRBD2,CASSQGRGSYEQYF,TGTGCCAGCAGCCAAGGGCGGGGGTCCTACGAGCAGTACTTC
TRBV7-6,TRBJ1-1,-,-,CASSLFERNTEAFF,TGTGCCAGCAGCTTATTTGAGAGGAACACTGAAGCTTTCTTT